One and the same sample provided the 11 T cell receptor beta chains below, sequenced in a study of blood T cell repertoires in COVID-19. The protocol was immunoSEQ multiplex PCR, while the TCRdb copy is restricted to in-frame clones and leaves out a portion. The sample consists of about 340,000 clones, approximately 83% of them appearing once. Sequencing was done on a sample of PBMCs or T cells enriched from blood (not recorded which). These receptors originate from a woman in her 40s with acute COVID-19.

The chain uses TRBV6-2 or TRBV6-3 and TRBJ2-3; TRBD2 matches 11 bases. Trimming took 6 bases from V and 3 from J; bases not matched to a gene: 11. Germline loops: CDR1 MNHEY, CDR2 SVGEGT. CDR3 length equals 17 residues. Here the CDR3 DNA reads TGTGCCAGCAGCATTCTAGCGGGGGGTATAAATACAGATACGCAGTATTTT. Translated: CASSILAGGINTDTQYF.

This sequence joins TRBV10-3 and TRBJ2-7, with 14 nucleotides matching TRBD2. CDR1 is ENHRY and CDR2 is SYGVKD in the germline V gene. This CDR3 has 13 amino acids. V lost 9 bases, J lost 4 bases, and 2 bases stayed unmatched. CDR3 sequence: CAMGTSGSYEQYF. Here the CDR3 DNA reads TGTGCCATGGGGACTAGCGGGAGTTACGAGCAGTACTTC.

V is TRBV18 and J is TRBJ1-2, with 12 bases lining up with TRBD1. CDR1 KGHSH and CDR2 LQKENI come from the germline V gene. This CDR3 region has 16 residues. The trim removed 3 bases at V and 6 bases at J, leaving 8 bases unmatched. In nucleotides, the CDR3 is TGTGCCAGCTCACCTTCACCCGGGACAGGGGGCCATGGCTACACCTTC. It is translated as CASSPSPGTGGHGYTF.

The chain joins TRBV14 to TRBJ1-2, with D possibly being TRBD1 (5 bases). Germline CDR1 is SGHDN and CDR2 is FVKESK. The CDR3 contains 13 residues. Trimming took 0 bases from V and 7 from J, leaving 9 bases between them. The CDR3, as DNA: TGTGCCAGCAGCCAAGATCCCAGGGCTGGCTACACCTTC. Its protein is CASSQDPRAGYTF.

The rearrangement uses TRBV14 and TRBJ2-7, with 7 bases fitting TRBD1. J lost 2 bases, V lost 4 bases, and 5 bases had no gene match. Per the germline V gene, CDR1 is SGHDN and CDR2 is FVKESK. The CDR3 is 14 residues long. CDR3 in amino acids: CASSLTGPPYEQYF. CDR3 DNA: TGTGCCAGCAGCCTGACAGGGCCTCCCTACGAGCAGTACTTC.

Here the CDR3 reads CASSPKLYGYTF. The CDR3 coding sequence is TGTGCCAGCTCCCCTAAACTCTATGGCTACACCTTC. The genes are TRBV18 and TRBJ1-2; D unresolved. Trimming removed 6 bases at V and 4 bases at J, with 9 bases between. Germline-derived CDR1 and CDR2 are KGHSH and LQKENI. The CDR3 is made up of 12 amino acids.

This clone was recorded only once. V is TRBV19 and J is TRBJ1-6; no firm D call. V was clipped by 4 bases and J by 2 bases, with 6 bases between them. The CDR3 covers 14 residues. CDR1 is LNHDA and CDR2 is SQIVND in the germline V gene (reference sequence). For the CDR3, the DNA is TGTGCCAGTAGTAGTACAGCCTATAATTCACCCCTCCACTTT. It yields the protein CASSSTAYNSPLHF. Based on the CDR3 plus reference TRBV19 and TRBJ1-6, the full variable domain is DGGITQSPKYLFRKEGQNVTLSCEQNLNHDAMYWYRQDPGQGLRLIYYSQIVNDFQKGDIAEGYSVSREKKESFPLTVTSAQKNPTAFYLCASSSTAYNSPLHFGNGTRLTVT.

Concerning this clone: A much larger clone sits a single nucleotide away, making a read error possible. This chain connects TRBV7-9 to TRBJ2-5, with 7 positions matching TRBD2. CDR1 and CDR2 from the germline V gene are SEHNR and FQNEAQ (reference sequence). CDR3 length: 15 amino acids. Germline trimming cut 3 bases from V and 4 bases from J; bases unmatched to any gene: 8. The CDR3 sequence is CASSFRAGAGETQYF. The DNA of the CDR3 is TGTGCCAGCAGCTTTCGGGCGGGAGCGGGAGAGACCCAGTACTTC.

The chain combines TRBV15 with TRBJ1-1, with TRBD1 matching 7 bases. CDR1 and CDR2 (germline): LNHNV, YYDKDF (reference sequence). The ends lost 4 bases at V and 8 bases at J; junction bases unmatched: 10. This CDR3 has 14 residues. The DNA for the CDR3 is TGTGCCACCAGCACCGGGAAACAGGGGAAAGAAGCTTTCTTT. Its protein product is CATSTGKQGKEAFF.

This clone showed up just once. The CDR3 DNA is TGTGCCAGCAGTTACGAGGGCAGGACCTTCTCCTACAATGAGCAGTTCTTC. This sequence encodes CASSYEGRTFSYNEQFF. J is TRBJ2-1 and V is TRBV6-2 or TRBV6-3, with D possibly being TRBD2 (5 bases). Between the trimmed V and J ends, which lost 2 bases and 0 bases, there was a span of 14 bases. In germline, CDR1 is MNHEY, CDR2 SVGEGT. This CDR3 is 17 amino acids long.

Written as DNA, the CDR3 is TGTGCCAGCAGCCCCGATGAACGCTCATACTGGTCACCCCTCCACTTT. This gives the protein CASSPDERSYWSPLHF. The chain combines TRBV11-2 with TRBJ1-6; D remains ambiguous. The germline V and J ends were trimmed by 5 bases and 10 bases, with 21 bases remaining between them. The germline V gene encodes CDR1 SGHAT and CDR2 FQNNGV. The CDR3 has 16 residues.